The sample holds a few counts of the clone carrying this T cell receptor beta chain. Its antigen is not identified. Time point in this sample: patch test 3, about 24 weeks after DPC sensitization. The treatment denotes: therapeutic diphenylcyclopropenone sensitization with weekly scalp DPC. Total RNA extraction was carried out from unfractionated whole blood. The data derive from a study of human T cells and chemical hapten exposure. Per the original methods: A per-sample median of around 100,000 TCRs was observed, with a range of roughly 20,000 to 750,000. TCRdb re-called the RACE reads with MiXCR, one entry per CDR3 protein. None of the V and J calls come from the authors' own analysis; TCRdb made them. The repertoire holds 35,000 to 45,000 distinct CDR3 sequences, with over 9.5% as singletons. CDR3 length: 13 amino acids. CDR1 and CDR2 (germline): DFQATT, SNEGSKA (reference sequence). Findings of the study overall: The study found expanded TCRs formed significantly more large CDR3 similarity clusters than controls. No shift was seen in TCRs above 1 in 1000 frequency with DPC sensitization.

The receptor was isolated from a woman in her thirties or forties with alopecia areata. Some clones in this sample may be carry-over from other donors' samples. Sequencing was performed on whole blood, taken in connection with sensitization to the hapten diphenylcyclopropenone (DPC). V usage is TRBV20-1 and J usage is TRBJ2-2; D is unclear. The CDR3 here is CSSLADNTGELFF. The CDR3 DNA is TGCAGCTCCTTGGCCGATAACACCGGGGAGCTGTTTTTT.